This T cell receptor beta chain was sequenced in a study of blood T cell repertoires in COVID-19. One Seattle source followed patients from active infection through their disease course. The CDR3 runs to 16 residues. Germline V lookup: CDR1 SGHTA, CDR2 FQGNSA. Trimming removed 4 bases from V and 0 bases from J, with 13 bases in between. The repertoire was sequenced with immunoSEQ multiplex PCR; TCRdb's copy has only in-frame clones and lacks some. The sample lists about 160,000 clones; about 85% were seen once. The sequence was obtained from a woman aged 50 to 65 with COVID-19, enrolled during active disease. The chain couples TRBV7-2 to TRBJ1-5; no reliable D call. Specimen: peripheral blood. This chain's CDR3 is CASSSPEGLSNQPQHF. DNA of the CDR3: TGTGCCAGCAGCTCCCCCGAGGGCCTTAGCAATCAGCCCCAGCATTTT.